Listed below are T cell receptor beta chains from one sample, sequenced in a study of control samples from healthy donors and cancer patients. Generated by immunoSEQ multiplex PCR, the TCRdb table keeps only in-frame clones and is missing some. The table has more than 70,000 clones, roughly nine tenths seen once. The sample consisted of blood. The receptors were sampled from a woman in her twenties or thirties in good health. Both conserved end residues are part of each CDR3. Each record gives: clone size, D gene, J gene, V gene, CDR3 protein, CDR3 DNA. A D gene is named only where the DNA matches it firmly. Clone size is given for some rows only: seen once, a few or many times, or a class if the clone is expanded.

size: -
D: TRBD1
J: TRBJ1-5
V: TRBV4-1
CDR3: CASSHGTGGGEQPQHF
DNA: TGCGCCAGCAGCCACGGGACAGGGGGTGGGGAGCAGCCCCAGCATTTT

size: -
D: -
J: TRBJ2-7
V: TRBV5-8
CDR3: CASSLLTVSYEQYF
DNA: TGTGCCAGCAGCTTGTTAACAGTTTCCTACGAGCAGTACTTC

size: -
D: TRBD2
J: TRBJ2-7
V: TRBV4-2
CDR3: CASSQGGLAGYEQYF
DNA: TGTGCCAGCAGCCAAGGGGGACTAGCGGGGTACGAGCAGTACTTC

size: -
D: -
J: TRBJ2-3
V: TRBV12-3/TRBV12-4
CDR3: CASSWLETDTQYF
DNA: TGTGCCAGCAGTTGGCTTGAAACAGATACGCAGTATTTT

size: -
D: -
J: TRBJ2-7
V: TRBV6-5
CDR3: CASSSLSMWGREQYF
DNA: TGTGCCAGCAGTTCCCTCTCCATGTGGGGCCGGGAGCAGTACTTC

size: once
D: -
J: TRBJ1-5
V: TRBV5-7
CDR3: CASSLTGSQPQHF
DNA: TGTGCCAGCAGCTTGACAGGGAGTCAGCCCCAGCATTTT

size: -
D: -
J: TRBJ1-1
V: TRBV5-1
CDR3: CASSLMATNTEAFF
DNA: TGCGCCAGCAGCTTGATGGCCACGAACACTGAAGCTTTCTTT

size: -
D: -
J: TRBJ1-1
V: TRBV20-1
CDR3: CSAGDPEAFF
DNA: TGCAGTGCTGGGGACCCTGAAGCTTTCTTT

size: -
D: -
J: TRBJ2-3
V: TRBV27
CDR3: CASRLIAYSTDTQYF
DNA: TGTGCCAGCAGGCTAATAGCGTACTCAACAGATACGCAGTATTTT

size: -
D: -
J: TRBJ2-7
V: TRBV7-9
CDR3: CASSLTQSSYEQYF
DNA: TGTGCCAGCAGCCTAACTCAAAGCTCCTACGAGCAGTACTTC

size: -
D: TRBD1
J: TRBJ2-4
V: TRBV2
CDR3: CASGDRDIQYF
DNA: TGTGCCAGCGGGGACAGGGACATTCAGTACTTC

size: -
D: -
J: TRBJ1-2
V: TRBV2
CDR3: CASRDGEFGGYTF
DNA: TGTGCCAGCAGGGACGGGGAGTTCGGTGGCTACACCTTC

size: -
D: -
J: TRBJ1-2
V: TRBV12-3/TRBV12-4
CDR3: CASSLHAGGYTF
DNA: TGTGCCAGCAGTTTGCACGCCGGGGGCTACACCTTC

size: -
D: TRBD1
J: TRBJ1-1
V: TRBV29-1
CDR3: CSVASGTGNTEAFF
DNA: TGCAGCGTTGCCTCGGGGACAGGAAACACTGAAGCTTTCTTT

size: once
D: -
J: TRBJ2-3
V: TRBV5-1
CDR3: CASSLVGSEYTDTQYF
DNA: TGCGCCAGCAGCTTGGTGGGTAGCGAGTACACAGATACGCAGTATTTT

size: -
D: TRBD2
J: TRBJ2-4
V: TRBV3-1/TRBV3-2
CDR3: CASSHGLAGKQNIQYF
DNA: TGTGCCAGCAGCCACGGACTAGCGGGTAAACAAAACATTCAGTACTTC

size: -
D: TRBD2
J: TRBJ2-1
V: TRBV19
CDR3: CASSPGLAGVQFF
DNA: TGTGCCAGTAGTCCGGGACTAGCGGGGGTGCAGTTCTTC

size: -
D: TRBD1
J: TRBJ2-1
V: TRBV6-5
CDR3: CASSYRDRVYNEQFF
DNA: TGTGCCAGCAGTTACCGGGACAGGGTCTACAATGAGCAGTTCTTC

size: -
D: -
J: TRBJ1-2
V: TRBV4-2
CDR3: CASSQDTISVGGYTF
DNA: TGTGCCAGCAGCCAAGATACTATTTCGGTGGGTGGCTACACCTTC

size: -
D: -
J: TRBJ1-2
V: TRBV5-1
CDR3: CASSWGLYGYTF
DNA: TGCGCCAGCAGCTGGGGGCTCTATGGCTACACCTTC

size: -
D: TRBD1
J: TRBJ1-1
V: TRBV19
CDR3: CASSVGQGRTEAFF
DNA: TGTGCCAGTAGTGTGGGACAGGGCAGGACTGAAGCTTTCTTT

size: -
D: -
J: TRBJ2-5
V: TRBV5-1
CDR3: CASSLTGTPVTQYF
DNA: TGCGCCAGCAGCTTAACCGGGACACCCGTAACCCAGTACTTC

size: -
D: -
J: TRBJ1-6
V: TRBV5-6
CDR3: CASSLAQGREYSPLHF
DNA: TGTGCCAGCAGCTTGGCCCAGGGGCGAGAGTATTCACCCCTCCACTTT

size: -
D: -
J: TRBJ1-1
V: TRBV5-1
CDR3: CASSLGGGVTEAFF
DNA: TGCGCCAGCAGCTTGGGTGGGGGTGTGACTGAAGCTTTCTTT

size: -
D: TRBD2
J: TRBJ2-1
V: TRBV19
CDR3: CATTTSGKITNEQFF
DNA: TGTGCCACCACGACTAGCGGGAAAATAACTAATGAGCAGTTCTTC

size: once
D: -
J: TRBJ2-5
V: TRBV18
CDR3: CASSEYRGGETQYF
DNA: TGTGCCAGCTCAGAGTACAGGGGAGGGGAGACCCAGTACTTC

size: -
D: -
J: TRBJ1-1
V: TRBV4-1
CDR3: CASSQVSQGRPEAFF
DNA: TGCGCCAGCAGCCAAGTTTCACAGGGTCGCCCTGAAGCTTTCTTT

size: -
D: -
J: TRBJ1-5
V: TRBV2
CDR3: CASSLRVQPQHF
DNA: TGTGCCAGCAGTCTCAGGGTCCAGCCCCAGCATTTT

size: -
D: -
J: TRBJ1-5
V: TRBV10-1
CDR3: CASSEALGQPQHF
DNA: TGCGCCAGCAGTGAAGCGCTGGGTCAGCCCCAGCATTTT

size: -
D: -
J: TRBJ1-1
V: TRBV30
CDR3: CAWSLPLVRGGVYTEAFF
DNA: TGTGCCTGGAGTCTTCCCCTGGTCCGAGGGGGTGTTTACACTGAAGCTTTCTTT

size: -
D: -
J: TRBJ2-1
V: TRBV7-9
CDR3: CASSLELRLGNEQFF
DNA: TGTGCCAGCAGCTTAGAGTTGAGGTTGGGGAATGAGCAGTTCTTC

size: -
D: -
J: TRBJ1-1
V: TRBV19
CDR3: CASRPHQGRATEAFF
DNA: TGTGCATCAAGACCTCATCAGGGTAGGGCCACTGAAGCTTTCTTT